These 7 T cell receptor beta chains originate from one sample sequenced in a study of Graves' ophthalmopathy and Graves' hyperthyroidism. The study amplified TCR beta CDR3 regions using RNA transcripts. HTBI primers were used in a first-round RT-PCR, which preceded a second-round multiplex PCR. In TCRdb, the multiplex PCR reads were re-called with MiXCR into one record per CDR3 protein. The sample holds about 1.2 million distinct CDR3 sequences, less than 45% seen once. The sample comprised peripheral blood or thyroid tissue (not recorded which). These receptors all come from an adult man with Graves' hyperthyroidism.

This clonotype appeared once. Since a much larger clone is just one base distant, this may be a read error. The chain employs TRBV2 and TRBJ1-4; D gene uncertain. Looked up from germline, CDR1 is SNHLY and CDR2 is FYNNEI. The CDR3 extends over 12 amino acids. The CDR3 DNA is TGTGCCAGCGGAGCGACTAAGGAAAAACTGTTTTTT. This gives the protein CASGATKEKLFF.

This clonotype was seen a few times. A much larger clone is a single base away; this may be a read error. J is TRBJ1-2 and V is TRBV10-3, with D possibly being TRBD1 (5 bases). This CDR3 contains 13 residues. The germline V gene encodes CDR1 ENHRY and CDR2 SYGVKD. The CDR3 here is CAVSGTGNYGYTF. The CDR3 bases are TGTGCCGTCAGCGGGACGGGTAACTATGGCTACACCTTC.

This clonotype occurred once. The chain is built from TRBV29-1 and TRBJ1-1; D is unclear. This CDR3 is built from 10 residues. With 1 base removed from V and 8 bases from J, the gap between germline ends came to 5 bases. CDR1 is SQVTM, CDR2 ANQGSEA, per germline. The CDR3 loop reads CSVEVGEAFF. As DNA, the CDR3 is TGCAGCGTTGAAGTGGGGGAAGCTTTCTTT.

This clonotype was picked up many times. The chain links TRBV7-3 to TRBJ1-1; D unclear. The CDR3 spans 14 residues. Germline loops: CDR1 SGHTA, CDR2 FQGTGA. Deletions cut 5 bases from V and 6 bases from J, with 16 bases between. The CDR3 sequence is CASSPSNTYPEAFF. In DNA, the CDR3 is TGTGCCAGCAGCCCAAGTAACACCTACCCTGAAGCTTTCTTT.

This clonotype was seen more than once but under ten times. V usage is TRBV30 and J usage is TRBJ1-2, with D hard to call. CDR1 and CDR2 (germline): GTSNPN, SVGIG (reference sequence). This CDR3 is built from 12 residues. Trimming cost V 4 bases and J 6 bases, with 12 bases left between them. For the CDR3, the DNA is TGTGCCTGGATTCCCGGCGGTGATGGCTACACCTTC. It specifies CAWIPGGDGYTF.

The CDR3 DNA reads TGCAGTGCTAGAGACCCGACAGGTTCGTCCGGGGAGCTGTTTTTT. This sequence encodes CSARDPTGSSGELFF. The chain combines TRBV20-1 with TRBJ2-2; possibly TRBD1 for D (6 bases). V lost 0 bases and J 6 bases, leaving 14 bases between the germline ends. Germline CDR1 is DFQATT and CDR2 is SNEGSKA (reference sequence). This CDR3 spans 15 amino acids.

This clonotype was recorded a few times. The rearrangement links TRBV7-9 to TRBJ2-3; 12 bases fit TRBD2. The CDR3 has 17 amino acids. CDR1 SEHNR and CDR2 FQNEAQ come from the germline V gene (reference sequence). J gave up 2 bases and V 5 bases, and 8 bases lay outside the gene matches. The CDR3 region is CASSLRASGRDTDTQYF. The CDR3 DNA sequence: TGTGCCAGCAGCCTCCGAGCTAGCGGGAGGGACACAGATACGCAGTATTTT.